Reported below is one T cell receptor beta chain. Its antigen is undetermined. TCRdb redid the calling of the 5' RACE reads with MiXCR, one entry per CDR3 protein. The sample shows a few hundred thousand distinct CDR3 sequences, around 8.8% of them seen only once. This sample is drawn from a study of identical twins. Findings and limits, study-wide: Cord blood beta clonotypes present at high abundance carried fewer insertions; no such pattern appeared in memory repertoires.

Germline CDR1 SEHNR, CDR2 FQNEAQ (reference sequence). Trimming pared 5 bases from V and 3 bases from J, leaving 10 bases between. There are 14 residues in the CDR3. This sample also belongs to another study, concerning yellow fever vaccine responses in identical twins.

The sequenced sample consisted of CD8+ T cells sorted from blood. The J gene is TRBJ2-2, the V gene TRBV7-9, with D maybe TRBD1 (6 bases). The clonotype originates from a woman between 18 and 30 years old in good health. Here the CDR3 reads CASSPDSYTGELFF. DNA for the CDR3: TGTGCCAGCAGCCCGGACAGCTACACCGGGGAGCTGTTTTTT.